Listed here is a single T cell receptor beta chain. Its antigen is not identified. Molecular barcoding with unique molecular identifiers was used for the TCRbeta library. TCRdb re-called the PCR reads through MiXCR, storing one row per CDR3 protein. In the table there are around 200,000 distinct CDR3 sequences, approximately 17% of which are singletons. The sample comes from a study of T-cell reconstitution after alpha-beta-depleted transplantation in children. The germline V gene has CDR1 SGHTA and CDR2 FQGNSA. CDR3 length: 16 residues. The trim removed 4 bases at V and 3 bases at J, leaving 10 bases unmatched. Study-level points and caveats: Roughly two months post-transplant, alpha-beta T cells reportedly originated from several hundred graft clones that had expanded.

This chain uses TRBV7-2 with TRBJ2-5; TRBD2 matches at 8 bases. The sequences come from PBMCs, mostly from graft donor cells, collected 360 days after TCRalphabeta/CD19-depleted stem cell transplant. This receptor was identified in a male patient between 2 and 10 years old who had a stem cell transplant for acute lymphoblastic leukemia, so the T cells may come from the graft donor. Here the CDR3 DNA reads TGTGCCAGCAGCTCCGTAGTCCTACTAGCGGAAGAGACCCAGTACTTC. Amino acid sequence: CASSSVVLLAEETQYF.